This T cell receptor beta chain was observed in a study of blood T cell repertoires in COVID-19. Overall study: Sample material is recorded as cDNA or gDNA derived from T cells, B-cell-depleted T cells, or PBMCs.

Data came from immunoSEQ multiplex PCR; TCRdb stores just in-frame clones and leaves some out. The sample carries hundreds of thousands of clones, approximately 86% recorded once. Trimming at V came to 5 bases and at J to 5 bases, leaving 10 bases not matched to a gene. This CDR3 is built from 16 residues. Germline CDR1 and CDR2: MDHEN and SYDVKM. The chain is built from TRBV28 and TRBJ1-2; 11 bases are shared with TRBD1. The sequencing sample was made of PBMCs or T cells enriched from blood (not recorded which). This TCR derives from a woman between 40 and 55 years old with acute COVID-19. The CDR3 is CASSPHPGQGGYGYTF. CDR3 sequence (DNA): TGTGCCAGCAGTCCTCACCCGGGACAGGGGGGATATGGCTACACCTTC.